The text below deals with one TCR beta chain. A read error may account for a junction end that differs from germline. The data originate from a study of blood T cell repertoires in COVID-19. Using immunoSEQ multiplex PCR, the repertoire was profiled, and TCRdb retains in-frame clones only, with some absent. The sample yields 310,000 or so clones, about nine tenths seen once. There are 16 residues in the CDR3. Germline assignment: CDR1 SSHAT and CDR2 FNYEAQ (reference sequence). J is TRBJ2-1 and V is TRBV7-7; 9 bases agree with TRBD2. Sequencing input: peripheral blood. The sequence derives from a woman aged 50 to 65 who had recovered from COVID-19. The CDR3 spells CASSLTRTSAYNEQFF. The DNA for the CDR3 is TGTGCTAGCAGCTTAACCCGGACTAGCGCCTACAATGAGCAGTTCTTC. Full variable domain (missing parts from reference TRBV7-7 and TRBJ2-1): GAGVSQSPRYKVTKRGQDVTLRCDPISSHATLYWYQQALGQGPEFLTYFNYEAQPDKSGLPSDRFSAERPEGSISTLTIQRTEQRDSAMYRCASSLTRTSAYNEQFFGPGTRLTVL.